This T cell receptor beta chain was obtained from a study of T cell changes during pregnancy in multiple sclerosis. This clone was observed once. Sequenced by immunoSEQ multiplex PCR; TCRdb stores in-frame clones only, minus some. This table has more than 75,000 clones, roughly 93% appearing once. Germline CDR1 reads GTSNPN; CDR2 reads SVGIG (reference sequence). This CDR3 spans 13 amino acids. Between the trimmed V and J ends, which lost 2 bases and 5 bases, there was a span of 12 bases. The chain links TRBV30 to TRBJ1-2; TRBD1 is a possible D gene (5 bases). The sample in question was peripheral blood, obtained in the third trimester of pregnancy. The receptor was isolated from a female donor with multiple sclerosis, enrolled in a pregnancy study. Here the CDR3 DNA reads TGTGCCTGGAGTACGGGAGGGGTTTATGGCTACACCTTC. This translates into CAWSTGGVYGYTF.